The clone carrying this T cell receptor beta chain has a handful of counts. The data were taken from a study of blood T cell repertoires in COVID-19. Study as a whole: Samples taken during acute and convalescent COVID-19 were collected in the United States, Italy and Spain. In each case, the material was cDNA or gDNA derived from T cells, B-cell-depleted T cells, or PBMCs.

CDR3 length: 13 amino acids. Trimming cost V 3 bases and J 7 bases; bases outside gene matches: 5. Germline lookup yields CDR1 MNHNS and CDR2 SASEGT. Recruited during active infection, patients (from Seattle) were subsequently followed longitudinally. Original data processing: Estimation of nucleated cell counts was performed using reference gene primer amplification. The protocol was immunoSEQ multiplex PCR, while the TCRdb copy is restricted to in-frame clones and leaves out a portion. That table is the source of V, J and clone size, and D and trimming were worked out from the DNA. The table includes under 100,000 clones, around 85% detected once.

The chain uses TRBV6-1 and TRBJ2-5; TRBD1 aligns across 7 bases. This sequence was found in a woman at least 80 years old with COVID-19, enrolled during active disease. Sequenced sample: peripheral blood. CDR3 bases: TGTGCCAGCAGTGAGACAGGGACGGGGACCCAGTACTTC. This codes for CASSETGTGTQYF.